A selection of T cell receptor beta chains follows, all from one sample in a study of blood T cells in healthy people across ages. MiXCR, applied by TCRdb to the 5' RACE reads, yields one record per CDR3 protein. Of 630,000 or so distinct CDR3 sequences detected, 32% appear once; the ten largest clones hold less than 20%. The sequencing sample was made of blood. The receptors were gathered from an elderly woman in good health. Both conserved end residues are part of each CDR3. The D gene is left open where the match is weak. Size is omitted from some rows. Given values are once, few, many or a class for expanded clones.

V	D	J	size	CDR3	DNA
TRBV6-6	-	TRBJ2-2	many	CASSPSRRTNTGELFF	TGTGCCAGCAGTCCCTCCAGGAGAACGAACACCGGGGAGCTGTTTTTT
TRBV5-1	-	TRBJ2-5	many	CASSRSDQETQYF	TGCGCCAGCAGCAGGAGCGACCAAGAGACCCAGTACTTC
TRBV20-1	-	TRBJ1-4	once	CSAREIPTNEKLFF	TGCAGTGCTAGAGAGATACCAACTAATGAAAAACTGTTTTTT
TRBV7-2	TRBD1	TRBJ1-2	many	CASSFPGQGGYTF	TGTGCCAGCAGCTTTCCGGGACAGGGTGGCTACACCTTC
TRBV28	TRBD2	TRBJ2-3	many	CASSDQRGGTDTQYF	TGTGCCAGCAGTGATCAGCGGGGGGGCACAGATACGCAGTATTTT
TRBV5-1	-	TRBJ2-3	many	CASSLGLYTDTQYF	TGTGCCAGCAGCTTGGGACTCTACACAGATACGCAGTATTTT
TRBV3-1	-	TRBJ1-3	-	CASRRAMGNTIYF	TGTGCCAGCAGGCGAGCGATGGGAAACACCATATATTTT
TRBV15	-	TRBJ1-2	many	CATSRDSREIYGYTF	TGTGCCACCAGCAGAGATTCCCGGGAAATCTATGGCTACACCTTC
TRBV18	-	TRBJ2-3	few	CASSPPGGFTDTQYF	TGTGCCAGCTCACCACCTGGGGGGTTCACAGATACGCAGTATTTT
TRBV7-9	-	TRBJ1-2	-	CASSLGAGAGYTF	TGTGCCAGCAGCTTAGGGGCAGGGGCCGGCTACACCTTC
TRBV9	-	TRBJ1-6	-	CASSVGDVLGDSPLHF	TGTGCCAGCAGCGTAGGGGATGTCCTGGGGGATTCACCCCTCCACTTT
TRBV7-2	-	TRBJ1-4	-	CASSRSVGATNEKLFF	TGTGCCAGCAGCCGATCCGTGGGAGCAACTAATGAAAAACTGTTTTTT
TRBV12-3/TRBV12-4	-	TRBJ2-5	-	CASSLGARQYF	TGTGCCAGCAGTTTGGGGGCTCGACAGTACTTC
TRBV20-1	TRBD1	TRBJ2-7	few	CSAAVRTGPYEQYF	TGCAGTGCAGCCGTCCGGACAGGGCCATACGAGCAGTACTTC
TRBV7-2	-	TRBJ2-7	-	CASSNIDRTYEQYF	TGTGCCAGCAGCAATATCGACAGGACCTACGAGCAGTACTTC
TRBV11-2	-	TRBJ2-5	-	CASRHIRGQGDQETQYF	TGTGCCAGCAGGCACATTCGGGGGCAGGGGGACCAAGAGACCCAGTACTTC
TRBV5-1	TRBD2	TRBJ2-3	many	CASSPGLAGVFRDTQYF	TGCGCCAGCAGCCCCGGACTAGCGGGGGTTTTCAGGGATACGCAGTATTTT
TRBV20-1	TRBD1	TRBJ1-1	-	CSAGDRDTEAFF	TGCAGTGCTGGGGACAGGGACACTGAAGCTTTCTTT
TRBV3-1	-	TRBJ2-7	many	CASSPRDWSSYEQYF	TGTGCCAGCAGCCCCCGGGACTGGAGCTCCTACGAGCAGTACTTC
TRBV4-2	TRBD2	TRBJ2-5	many	CASSAGTLGRGTQYF	TGTGCCAGCAGCGCCGGGACTCTAGGGAGGGGGACCCAGTACTTC
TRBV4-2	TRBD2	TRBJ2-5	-	CASSPRRERGNEQYF	TGTGCCAGCAGCCCGAGGAGGGAGCGGGGGAATGAGCAGTACTTC
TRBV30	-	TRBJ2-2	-	CAAVAGTDTGELFF	TGTGCCGCGGTGGCAGGGACGGACACCGGGGAGCTGTTTTTT
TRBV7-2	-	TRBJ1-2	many	CASSPDYRGGYGYTF	TGTGCCAGCAGCCCCGATTACAGAGGGGGCTATGGCTACACCTTC
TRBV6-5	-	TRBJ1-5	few	CASSYSVSGGQPQHF	TGTGCCAGCAGTTACTCAGTTTCGGGGGGTCAGCCCCAGCATTTT
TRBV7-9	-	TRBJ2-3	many	CASSFSGAQTDTQYF	TGTGCCAGCAGCTTCTCAGGGGCGCAGACAGATACGCAGTATTTT
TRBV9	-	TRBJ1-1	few	CASSVGALNTEAFF	TGTGCCAGCAGCGTAGGGGCCTTGAACACTGAAGCTTTCTTT
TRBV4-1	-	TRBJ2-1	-	CASSDSGYNEQFF	TGCGCCAGCTCGGACTCTGGTTACAATGAGCAGTTCTTC
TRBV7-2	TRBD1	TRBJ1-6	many	CASSSPLTGINSPLHF	TGTGCCAGCAGCTCACCCCTGACAGGGATTAATTCACCCCTCCACTTT
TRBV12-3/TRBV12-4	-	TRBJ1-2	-	CASSMDGYYGYTF	TGTGCCAGCAGCATGGACGGTTACTATGGCTACACCTTC
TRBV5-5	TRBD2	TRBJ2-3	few	CASSVSGGPGPDTQYF	TGTGCCAGCAGCGTTAGCGGGGGCCCGGGCCCAGATACGCAGTATTTT
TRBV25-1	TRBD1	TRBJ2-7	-	CASSEPGQGANEQYF	TGTGCCAGCAGTGAGCCGGGACAGGGGGCTAACGAGCAGTACTTC
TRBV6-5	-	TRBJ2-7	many	CASSYLARNSYEQYF	TGTGCCAGCAGTTACCTGGCACGGAACTCCTACGAGCAGTACTTC
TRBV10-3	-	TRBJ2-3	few	CAIREPGGDTQYF	TGTGCCATCAGAGAACCAGGAGGAGATACGCAGTATTTT
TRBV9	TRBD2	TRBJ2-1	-	CASSGGGTGPRVEQFF	TGTGCCAGCAGCGGGGGGGGGACCGGCCCAAGGGTAGAGCAGTTCTTC
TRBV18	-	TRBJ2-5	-	CTSSPPSQETQYF	TGTACCAGCTCACCACCTAGTCAAGAGACCCAGTACTTC
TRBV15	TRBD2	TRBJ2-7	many	CATSTRLAGGIYNEQYF	TGTGCCACCAGCACTAGACTAGCGGGGGGGATCTACAATGAGCAGTACTTC
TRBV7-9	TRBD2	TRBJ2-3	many	CASSLTKSGTSGSFGDTQYF	TGTGCCAGCAGCCTAACAAAGTCCGGGACTAGCGGGTCTTTTGGAGATACGCAGTATTTT
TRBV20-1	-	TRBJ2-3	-	CSANGRMAGTTDTQYF	TGCAGTGCGAACGGGAGAATGGCAGGGACCACAGATACGCAGTATTTT
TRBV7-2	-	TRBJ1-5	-	CASSSLPPRVGQPQHF	TGTGCCAGCAGCTCGCTCCCCCCAAGGGTCGGTCAGCCCCAGCATTTT
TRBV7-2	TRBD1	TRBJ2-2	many	CASSRRSFTGGRTGELFF	TGTGCCAGCAGCCGCCGCTCATTTACAGGGGGTCGAACCGGGGAGCTGTTTTTT
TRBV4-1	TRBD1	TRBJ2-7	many	CASSQAMDRLVTSSYEQYF	TGCGCCAGCAGCCAAGCGATGGACAGGCTTGTCACAAGCTCCTACGAGCAGTACTTC
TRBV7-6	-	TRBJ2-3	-	CTSSSGLVISSTDTQYF	TGTACCAGCAGCTCCGGGCTAGTTATATCTAGCACAGATACGCAGTATTTT
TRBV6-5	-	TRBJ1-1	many	CASSSRTGLAEAFF	TGTGCCAGCAGTTCACGGACCGGTCTGGCTGAAGCTTTCTTT
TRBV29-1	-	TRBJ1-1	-	CSVARQGAEAFF	TGCAGCGTCGCCAGGCAGGGAGCTGAAGCTTTCTTT
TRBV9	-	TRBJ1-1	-	CAGSVAGNSNTEAFF	TGTGCCGGCAGCGTAGCAGGCAACAGTAACACTGAAGCTTTCTTT
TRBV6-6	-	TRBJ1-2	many	CASRDSGQAAYGYTF	TGTGCCAGCAGGGATTCCGGGCAGGCAGCCTATGGCTACACCTTC
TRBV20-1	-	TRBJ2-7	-	CSAGDPTYEQYF	TGCAGTGCCGGGGACCCCACCTACGAGCAGTACTTC
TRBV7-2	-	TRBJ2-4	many	CASSLDWTKGDIQYF	TGTGCCAGCAGCTTAGACTGGACAAAGGGAGACATTCAGTACTTC
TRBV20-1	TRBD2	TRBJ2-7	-	CSARDLGTNYEQYF	TGCAGTGCTAGAGATCTAGGGACTAACTACGAGCAGTACTTC
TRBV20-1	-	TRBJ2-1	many	CSARDSGGGWAQFF	TGCAGTGCTAGAGATAGTGGGGGGGGCTGGGCGCAGTTCTTC
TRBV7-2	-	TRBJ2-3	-	CASRSAGPGDTQYF	TGTGCCAGCAGATCGGCAGGGCCGGGGGATACGCAGTATTTT
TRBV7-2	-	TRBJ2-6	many	CASTTGGRGGGANVLTF	TGTGCCAGCACCACGGGCGGCCGGGGAGGTGGGGCCAACGTCCTGACTTTC
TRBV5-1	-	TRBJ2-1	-	CASSETTSYNEQFF	TGCGCCAGCAGCGAAACAACCTCCTACAATGAGCAGTTCTTC
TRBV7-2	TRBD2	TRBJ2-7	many	CASSRTSGGHSSYEQYF	TGTGCCAGCAGTAGGACTAGCGGGGGGCACAGCTCCTACGAGCAGTACTTC
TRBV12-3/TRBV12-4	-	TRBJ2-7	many	CASRIVSREQYF	TGTGCCAGCAGGATTGTATCCAGGGAGCAGTACTTC
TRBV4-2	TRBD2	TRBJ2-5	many	CASSQALARGNVEETQYF	TGTGCCAGCAGCCAAGCTTTAGCGCGGGGGAATGTTGAAGAGACCCAGTACTTC
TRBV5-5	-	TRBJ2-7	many	CASSSLAGSSYEQYF	TGTGCCAGCAGCTCATTGGCAGGGAGCTCCTACGAGCAGTACTTC
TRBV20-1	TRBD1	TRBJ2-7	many	CSAPGQGNYEQYF	TGCAGTGCCCCAGGACAGGGAAACTACGAGCAGTACTTC
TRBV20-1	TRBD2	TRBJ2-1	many	CSARDNVGGTYNEQFF	TGCAGTGCTAGAGATAATGTGGGGGGGACCTACAATGAGCAGTTCTTC
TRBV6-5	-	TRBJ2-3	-	CASSYGMGIGADTQYF	TGTGCCAGCAGTTACGGGATGGGGATTGGCGCAGATACGCAGTATTTT